This passage covers 4 T cell receptor beta chains from one sample sequenced in a study of cytomegalovirus exposure and HLA in healthy donors. Assay: immunoSEQ multiplex PCR; the TCRdb copy retains only in-frame clones and omits some. The table has some 110,000 clones, around 89% seen once. The sequencing sample was made of PBMCs. Receptors were obtained from a man aged 18 to 30 in good health and CMV-seronegative.

This clone was detected once. The V gene is TRBV7-2, the J gene TRBJ2-1; D possibly corresponds to TRBD1 (6 bases). CDR3 length: 15 residues. Looked up from germline, CDR1 is SGHTA and CDR2 is FQGNSA. V gave up 2 bases and J gave up 6 bases, with 14 bases separating them. CDR3 residues: CASSLSGALVNEQFF. In nucleotides, the CDR3 is TGTGCCAGCAGCTTATCAGGGGCCCTTGTCAATGAGCAGTTCTTC.

This rearrangement joins TRBV4-1 to TRBJ1-1; D remains ambiguous. V was trimmed by 3 bases and J by 0 bases, leaving 8 bases between them. The CDR3 is made up of 14 amino acids. CDR1 is MGHRA and CDR2 is YSYEKL in the germline V gene. CDR3 protein: CASSQQALNTEAFF. As DNA, the CDR3 is TGCGCCAGCAGCCAGCAGGCTCTGAACACTGAAGCTTTCTTT.

The rearrangement joins TRBV6-5 to TRBJ1-5, with 7 bases that match TRBD1. This CDR3 is built from 14 residues. Trimming took 6 bases from V and 1 from J; bases not matched to a gene: 3. Germline-derived CDR1 and CDR2 are MNHEY and SVGAGI. The CDR3 bases are TGTGCCAGCAGAACGGACAGGAGCAATCAGCCCCAGCATTTT. Protein: CASRTDRSNQPQHF.

J is TRBJ2-5 and V is TRBV14, with D perhaps TRBD2 (5 bases). The V gene's germline CDR1 is SGHDN and CDR2 FVKESK. Trimming pared 6 bases from V and 6 bases from J, leaving 11 bases between. The CDR3 is made up of 12 amino acids. The CDR3 DNA follows: TGTGCCAGCAGTATACAGCGGAAGACCCAGTACTTC. Its protein is CASSIQRKTQYF.